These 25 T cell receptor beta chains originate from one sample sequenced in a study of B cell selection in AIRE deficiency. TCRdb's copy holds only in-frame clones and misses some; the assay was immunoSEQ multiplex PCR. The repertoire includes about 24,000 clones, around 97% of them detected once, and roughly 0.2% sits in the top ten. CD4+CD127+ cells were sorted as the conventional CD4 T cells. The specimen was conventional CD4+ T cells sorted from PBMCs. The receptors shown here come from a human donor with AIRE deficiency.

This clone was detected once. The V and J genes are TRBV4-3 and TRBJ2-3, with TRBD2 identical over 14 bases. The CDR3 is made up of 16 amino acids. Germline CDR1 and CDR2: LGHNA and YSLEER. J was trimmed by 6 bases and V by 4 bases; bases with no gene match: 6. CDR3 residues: CASSPGLAGVGDTQYF. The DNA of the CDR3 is TGCGCCAGCAGCCCGGGACTAGCGGGAGTTGGGGATACGCAGTATTTT.

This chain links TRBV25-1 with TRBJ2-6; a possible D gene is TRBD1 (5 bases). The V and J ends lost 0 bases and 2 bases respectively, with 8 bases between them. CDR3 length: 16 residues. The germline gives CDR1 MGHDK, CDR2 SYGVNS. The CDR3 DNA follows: TGTGCCAGCAGTGAATACAGGGATACTGGGGCCAACGTCCTGACTTTC. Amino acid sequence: CASSEYRDTGANVLTF. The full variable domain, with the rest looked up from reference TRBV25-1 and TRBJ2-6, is EADIYQTPRYLVIGTGKKITLECSQTMGHDKMYWYQQDPGMELHLIHYSYGVNSTEKGDLSSESTVSRIRTEHFPLTLESARPSHTSQYLCASSEYRDTGANVLTFGAGSRLTVL.

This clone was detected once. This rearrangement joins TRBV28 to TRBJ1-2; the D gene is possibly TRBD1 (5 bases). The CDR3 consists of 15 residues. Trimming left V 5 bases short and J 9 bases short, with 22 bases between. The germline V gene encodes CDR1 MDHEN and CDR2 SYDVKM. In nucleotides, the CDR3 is TGTGCCAGCAGTCCTACCGGGTGGGAAAGGGGAAGCTACACCTTC. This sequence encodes CASSPTGWERGSYTF.

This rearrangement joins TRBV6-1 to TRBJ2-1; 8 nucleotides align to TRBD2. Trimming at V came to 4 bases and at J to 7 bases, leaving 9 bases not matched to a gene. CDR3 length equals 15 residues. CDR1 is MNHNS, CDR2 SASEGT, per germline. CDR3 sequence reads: CASSAPAGGFNEQFF. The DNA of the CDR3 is TGTGCCAGCAGTGCCCCGGCGGGGGGCTTTAATGAGCAGTTCTTC.

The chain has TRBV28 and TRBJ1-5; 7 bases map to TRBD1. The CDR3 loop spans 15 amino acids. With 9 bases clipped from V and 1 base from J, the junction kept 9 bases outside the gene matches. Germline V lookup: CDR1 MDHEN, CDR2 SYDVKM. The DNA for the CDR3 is TGTGCCAGTCGAAAGACAGGGTTGAGCAATCAGCCCCAGCATTTT. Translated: CASRKTGLSNQPQHF.

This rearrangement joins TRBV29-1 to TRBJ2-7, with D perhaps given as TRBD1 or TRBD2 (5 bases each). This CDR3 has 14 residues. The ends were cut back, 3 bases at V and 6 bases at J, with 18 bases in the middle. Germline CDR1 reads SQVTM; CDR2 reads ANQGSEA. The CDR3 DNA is TGCAGCGTTGAGCTTGGGCAGGGAGTAGGCGAGCAGTACTTC. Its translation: CSVELGQGVGEQYF.

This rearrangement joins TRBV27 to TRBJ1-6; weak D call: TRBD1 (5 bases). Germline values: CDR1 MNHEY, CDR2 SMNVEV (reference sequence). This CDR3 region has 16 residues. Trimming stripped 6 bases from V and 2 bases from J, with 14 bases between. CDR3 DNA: TGTGCCAGCAGCCCCTGGGGGGGGGCCTATAATTCACCCCTCCACTTT. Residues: CASSPWGGAYNSPLHF.

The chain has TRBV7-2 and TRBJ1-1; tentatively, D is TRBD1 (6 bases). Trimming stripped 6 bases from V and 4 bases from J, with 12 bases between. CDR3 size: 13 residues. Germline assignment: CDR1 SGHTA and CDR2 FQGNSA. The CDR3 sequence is CASRVQGATEAFF. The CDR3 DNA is TGTGCCAGCAGGGTACAGGGTGCCACTGAAGCTTTCTTT.

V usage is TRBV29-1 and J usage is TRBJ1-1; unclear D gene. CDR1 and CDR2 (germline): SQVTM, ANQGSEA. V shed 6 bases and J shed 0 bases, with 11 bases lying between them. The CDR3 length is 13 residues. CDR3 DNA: TGCAGCGTACAGAATCTCATGAACACTGAAGCTTTCTTT. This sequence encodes CSVQNLMNTEAFF. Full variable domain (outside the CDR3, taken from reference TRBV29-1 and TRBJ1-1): SAVISQKPSRDICQRGTSLTIQCQVDSQVTMMFWYRQQPGQSLTLIATANQGSEATYESGFVIDKFPISRPNLTFSTLTVSNMSPEDSSIYLCSVQNLMNTEAFFGQGTRLTVV.

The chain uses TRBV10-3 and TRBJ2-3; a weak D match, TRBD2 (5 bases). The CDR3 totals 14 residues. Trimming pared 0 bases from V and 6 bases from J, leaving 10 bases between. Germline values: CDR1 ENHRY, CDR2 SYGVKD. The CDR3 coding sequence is TGTGCCATCAGTGAGTCGACGGGAACGGATACGCAGTATTTT. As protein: CAISESTGTDTQYF.

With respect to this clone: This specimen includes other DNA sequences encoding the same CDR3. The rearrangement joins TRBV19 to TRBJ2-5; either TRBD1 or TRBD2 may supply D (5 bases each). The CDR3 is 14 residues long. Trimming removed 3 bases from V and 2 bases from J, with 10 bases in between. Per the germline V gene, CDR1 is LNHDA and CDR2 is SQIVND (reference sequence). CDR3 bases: TGTGCCAGTAGTATTGGGGGACCTCAAGAGACCCAGTACTTC. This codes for CASSIGGPQETQYF.

The CDR3 loop is CASSQRDRGGTDTQYF. DNA for the CDR3: TGCGCCAGCAGTCAAAGGGACAGGGGGGGGACAGATACGCAGTATTTT. V and J are TRBV23-1 and TRBJ2-3; 11 bases align to TRBD1. TRBV23-1 is classed as an ORF, of uncertain function. The CDR3 has 16 amino acids. V gave up 2 bases and J gave up 3 bases; unmatched junction bases: 4.

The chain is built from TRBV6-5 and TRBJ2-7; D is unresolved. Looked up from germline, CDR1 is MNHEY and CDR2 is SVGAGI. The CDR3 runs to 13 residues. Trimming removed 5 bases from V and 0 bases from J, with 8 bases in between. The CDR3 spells CASSNKRSYEQYF. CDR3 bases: TGTGCCAGCAGTAACAAGCGCTCCTACGAGCAGTACTTC.

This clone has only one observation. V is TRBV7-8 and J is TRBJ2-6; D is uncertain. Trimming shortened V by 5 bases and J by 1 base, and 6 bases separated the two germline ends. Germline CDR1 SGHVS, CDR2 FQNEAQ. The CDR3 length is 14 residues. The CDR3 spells CASSRTSGANVLTF. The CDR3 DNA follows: TGTGCCAGCAGCCGAACTTCTGGGGCCAACGTCCTGACTTTC.

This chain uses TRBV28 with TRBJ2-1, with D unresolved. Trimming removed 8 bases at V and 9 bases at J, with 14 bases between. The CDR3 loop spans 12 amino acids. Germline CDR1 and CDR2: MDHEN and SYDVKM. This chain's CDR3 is CASFASTGEQFF. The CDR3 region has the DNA TGTGCCAGCTTCGCCTCTACCGGTGAGCAGTTCTTC.

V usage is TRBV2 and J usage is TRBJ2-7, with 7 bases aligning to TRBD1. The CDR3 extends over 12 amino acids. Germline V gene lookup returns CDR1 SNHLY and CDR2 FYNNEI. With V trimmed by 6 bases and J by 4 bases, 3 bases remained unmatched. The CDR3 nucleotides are TGTGCCAGCAGGGACAGGCTGTACGAGCAGTACTTC. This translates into CASRDRLYEQYF.

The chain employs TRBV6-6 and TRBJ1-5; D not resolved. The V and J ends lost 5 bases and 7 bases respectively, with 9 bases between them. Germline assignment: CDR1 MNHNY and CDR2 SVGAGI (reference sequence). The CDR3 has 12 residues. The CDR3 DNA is TGTGCCAGCAGTCCGCCATCCCAGCCCCAGCATTTT. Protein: CASSPPSQPQHF.

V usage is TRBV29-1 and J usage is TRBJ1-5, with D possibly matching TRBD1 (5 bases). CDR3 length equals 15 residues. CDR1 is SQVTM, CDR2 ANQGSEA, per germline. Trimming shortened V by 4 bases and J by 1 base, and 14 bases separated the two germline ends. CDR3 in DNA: TGCAGCGTTGTTGCCGAGGGGAGCAGCAATCAGCCCCAGCATTTT. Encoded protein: CSVVAEGSSNQPQHF.

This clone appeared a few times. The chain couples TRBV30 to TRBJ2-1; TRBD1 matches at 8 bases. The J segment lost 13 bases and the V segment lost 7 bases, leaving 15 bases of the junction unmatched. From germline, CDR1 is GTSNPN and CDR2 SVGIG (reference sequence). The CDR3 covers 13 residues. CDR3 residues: CASEGQVAKDQFF. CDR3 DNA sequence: TGTGCCTCGGAGGGACAGGTGGCAAAAGACCAGTTCTTC.

The CDR3 region is CASSTTRGSGELFF. In DNA, the CDR3 is TGTGCCAGTAGTACTACTAGAGGGTCCGGGGAGCTGTTTTTT. The rearrangement uses TRBV19 and TRBJ2-2, with D tentatively TRBD2 (5 bases). Trimming removed 4 bases at V and 6 bases at J, with 12 bases between. Germline CDR1 reads LNHDA; CDR2 reads SQIVND (reference sequence). CDR3 length: 14 amino acids.

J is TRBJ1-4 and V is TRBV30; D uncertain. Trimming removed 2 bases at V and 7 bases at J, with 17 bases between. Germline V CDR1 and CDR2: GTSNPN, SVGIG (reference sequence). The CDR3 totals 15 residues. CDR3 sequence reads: CAWSSFIRASEKLFF. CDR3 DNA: TGTGCCTGGAGTTCGTTTATCCGGGCTAGTGAAAAACTGTTTTTT. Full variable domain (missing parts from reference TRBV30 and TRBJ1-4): SQTIHQWPATLVQPVGSPLSLECTVEGTSNPNLYWYRQAAGRGLQLLFYSVGIGQISSEVPQNLSASRPQDRQFILSSKKLLLSDSGFYLCAWSSFIRASEKLFFGSGTQLSVL.

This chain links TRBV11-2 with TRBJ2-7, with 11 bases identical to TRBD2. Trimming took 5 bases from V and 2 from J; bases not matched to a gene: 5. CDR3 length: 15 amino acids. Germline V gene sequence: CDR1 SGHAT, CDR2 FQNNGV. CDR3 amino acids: CASSTRLAGTYEQYF. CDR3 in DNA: TGTGCCAGCAGCACCCGACTAGCGGGAACCTACGAGCAGTACTTC.

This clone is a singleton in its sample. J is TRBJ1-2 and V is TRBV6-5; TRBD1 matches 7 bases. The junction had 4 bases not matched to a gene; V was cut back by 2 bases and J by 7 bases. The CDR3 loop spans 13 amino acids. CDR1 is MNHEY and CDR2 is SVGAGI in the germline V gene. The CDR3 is CASSYDRVSGYTF. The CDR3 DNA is TGTGCCAGCAGTTACGACAGGGTCTCTGGCTACACCTTC.

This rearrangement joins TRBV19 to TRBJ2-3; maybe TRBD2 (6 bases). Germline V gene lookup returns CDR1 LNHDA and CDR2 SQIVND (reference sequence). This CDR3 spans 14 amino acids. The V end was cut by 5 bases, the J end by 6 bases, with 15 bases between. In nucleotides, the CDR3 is TGTGCCAGTAGTGTAAGCGGGTTCAAGGATACGCAGTATTTT. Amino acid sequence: CASSVSGFKDTQYF. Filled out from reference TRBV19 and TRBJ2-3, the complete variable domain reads DGGITQSPKYLFRKEGQNVTLSCEQNLNHDAMYWYRQDPGQGLRLIYYSQIVNDFQKGDIAEGYSVSREKKESFPLTVTSAQKNPTAFYLCASSVSGFKDTQYFGPGTRLTVL.

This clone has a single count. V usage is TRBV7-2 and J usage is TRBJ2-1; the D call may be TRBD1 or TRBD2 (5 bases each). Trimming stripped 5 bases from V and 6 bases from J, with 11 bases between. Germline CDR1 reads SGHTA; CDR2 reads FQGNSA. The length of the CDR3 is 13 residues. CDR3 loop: CASSRDRFNEQFF. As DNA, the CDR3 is TGTGCCAGCAGCCGGGACCGCTTCAATGAGCAGTTCTTC.